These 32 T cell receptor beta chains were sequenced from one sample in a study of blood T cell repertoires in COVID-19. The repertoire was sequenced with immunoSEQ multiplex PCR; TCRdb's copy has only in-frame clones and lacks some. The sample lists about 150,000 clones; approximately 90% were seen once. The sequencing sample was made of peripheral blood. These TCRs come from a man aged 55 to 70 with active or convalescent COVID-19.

CDR3: CASSLGAGASSETQYF. Written as DNA, the CDR3 is TGTGCCAGCAGCTTAGGAGCGGGAGCTTCGAGTGAGACCCAGTACTTC. The V gene is TRBV11-2, the J gene TRBJ2-5; 8 bases match TRBD2. The CDR3 totals 16 residues. Germline CDR1 reads SGHAT; CDR2 reads FQNNGV. Trimming at V came to 1 base and at J to 5 bases, leaving 9 bases not matched to a gene.

CDR3: CASSPPNSRTDTQYF. CDR3 in DNA: TGTGCCAGCTCACCACCTAACTCCCGCACAGATACGCAGTATTTT. This rearrangement joins TRBV18 to TRBJ2-3, with unresolved D. Trimming left V 0 bases short and J 1 base short, with 8 bases between. CDR1 and CDR2 from the germline V gene are KGHSH and LQKENI. The CDR3 is made up of 15 amino acids. Together with reference TRBV18 and TRBJ2-3, the CDR3 gives the full variable domain: NAGVMQNPRHLVRRRGQEARLRCSPMKGHSHVYWYRQLPEEGLKFMVYLQKENIIDESGMPKERFSAEFPKEGPSILRIQQVVRGDSAAYFCASSPPNSRTDTQYFGPGTRLTVL.

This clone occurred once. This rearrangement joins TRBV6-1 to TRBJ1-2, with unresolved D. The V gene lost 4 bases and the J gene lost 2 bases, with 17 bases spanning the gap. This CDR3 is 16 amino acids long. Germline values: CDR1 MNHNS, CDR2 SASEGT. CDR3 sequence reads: CASSAPVGGGNYGYTF. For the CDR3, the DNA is TGTGCCAGCAGTGCCCCGGTCGGAGGAGGAAACTATGGCTACACCTTC.

The CDR3 DNA reads TGTGCCAGCACCGACCTCAGGGGCCAGGAGACCCAGTACTTC. Its protein product is CASTDLRGQETQYF. This rearrangement joins TRBV5-4 to TRBJ2-5; D perhaps matches TRBD1 (6 bases). The V end was cut by 6 bases, the J end by 5 bases, with 17 bases between. The CDR3 is 14 amino acids. Germline-derived CDR1 and CDR2 are SGHNT and YYREEE (reference sequence).

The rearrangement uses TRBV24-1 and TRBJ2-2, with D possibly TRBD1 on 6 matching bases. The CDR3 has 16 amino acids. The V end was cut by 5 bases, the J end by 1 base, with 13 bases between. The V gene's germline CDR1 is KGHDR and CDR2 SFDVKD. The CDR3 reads CATSVPRGQNTGELFF. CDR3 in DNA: TGTGCCACCAGTGTACCCCGGGGACAGAACACCGGGGAGCTGTTTTTT.

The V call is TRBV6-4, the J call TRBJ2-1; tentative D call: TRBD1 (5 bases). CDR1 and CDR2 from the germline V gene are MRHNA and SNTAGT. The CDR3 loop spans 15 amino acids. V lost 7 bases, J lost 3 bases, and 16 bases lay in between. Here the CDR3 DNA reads TGTGCCAGCAAGAGAGGCCAGGGCAACTACAATGAGCAGTTCTTC. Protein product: CASKRGQGNYNEQFF.

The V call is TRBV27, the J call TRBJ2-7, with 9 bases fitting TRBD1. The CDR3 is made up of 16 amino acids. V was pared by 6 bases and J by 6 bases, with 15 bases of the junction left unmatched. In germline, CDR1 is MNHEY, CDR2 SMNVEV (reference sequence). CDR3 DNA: TGTGCCAGCAGAACCGGACAGGGGCTTCGGTCGGTCGAGCAGTACTTC. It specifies CASRTGQGLRSVEQYF.

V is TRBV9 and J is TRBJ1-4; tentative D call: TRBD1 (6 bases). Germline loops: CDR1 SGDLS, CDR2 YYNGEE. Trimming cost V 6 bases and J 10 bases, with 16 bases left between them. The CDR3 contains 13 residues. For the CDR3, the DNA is TGTGCCAGCACCACCGGTAGGGGGGGAAAACTGTTTTTT. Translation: CASTTGRGGKLFF.

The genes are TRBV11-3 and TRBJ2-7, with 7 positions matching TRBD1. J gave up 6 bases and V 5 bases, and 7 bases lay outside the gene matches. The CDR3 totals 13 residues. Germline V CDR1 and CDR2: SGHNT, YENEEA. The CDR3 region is CASSMTGFGEQYF. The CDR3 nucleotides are TGTGCCAGCAGCATGACAGGGTTTGGCGAGCAGTACTTC.

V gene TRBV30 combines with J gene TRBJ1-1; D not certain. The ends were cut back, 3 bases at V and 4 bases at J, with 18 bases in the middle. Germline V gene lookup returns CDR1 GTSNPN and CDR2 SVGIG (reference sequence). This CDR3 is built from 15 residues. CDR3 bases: TGTGCCTGGAGCGACCCGAGACGGGGAAGCACTGAAGCTTTCTTT. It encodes CAWSDPRRGSTEAFF.

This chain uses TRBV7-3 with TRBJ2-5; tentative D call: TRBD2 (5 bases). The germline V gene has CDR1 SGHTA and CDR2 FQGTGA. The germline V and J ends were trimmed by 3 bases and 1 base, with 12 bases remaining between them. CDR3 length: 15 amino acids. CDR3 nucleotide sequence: TGTGCCAGCAGCTTGGGCCGGGGATTCCAAGAGACCCAGTACTTC. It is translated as CASSLGRGFQETQYF.

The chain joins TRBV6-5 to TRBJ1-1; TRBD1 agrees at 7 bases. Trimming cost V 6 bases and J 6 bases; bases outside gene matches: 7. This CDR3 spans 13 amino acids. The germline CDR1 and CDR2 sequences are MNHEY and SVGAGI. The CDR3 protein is CASRETGLAEAFF. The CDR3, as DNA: TGTGCCAGCAGAGAGACAGGGCTGGCTGAAGCTTTCTTT.

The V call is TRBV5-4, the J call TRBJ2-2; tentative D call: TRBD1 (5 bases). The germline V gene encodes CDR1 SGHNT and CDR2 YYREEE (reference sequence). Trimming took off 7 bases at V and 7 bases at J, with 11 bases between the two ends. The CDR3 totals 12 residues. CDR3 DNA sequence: TGTGCCAGCGGACCAGGGAACGGGGAGCTGTTTTTT. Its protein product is CASGPGNGELFF.

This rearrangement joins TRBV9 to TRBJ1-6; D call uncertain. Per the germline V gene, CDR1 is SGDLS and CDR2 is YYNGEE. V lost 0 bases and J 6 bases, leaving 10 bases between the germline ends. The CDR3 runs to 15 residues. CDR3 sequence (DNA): TGTGCCAGCAGCGTAGCAGGCAACCTTAATTCACCCCTCCACTTT. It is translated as CASSVAGNLNSPLHF.

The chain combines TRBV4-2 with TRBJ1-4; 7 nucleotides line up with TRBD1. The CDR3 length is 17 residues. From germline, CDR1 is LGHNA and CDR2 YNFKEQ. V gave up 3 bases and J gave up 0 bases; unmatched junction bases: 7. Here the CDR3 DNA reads TGTGCCAGCAGCCAGACAGGGAATCTTGCAACTAATGAAAAACTGTTTTTT. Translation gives CASSQTGNLATNEKLFF.

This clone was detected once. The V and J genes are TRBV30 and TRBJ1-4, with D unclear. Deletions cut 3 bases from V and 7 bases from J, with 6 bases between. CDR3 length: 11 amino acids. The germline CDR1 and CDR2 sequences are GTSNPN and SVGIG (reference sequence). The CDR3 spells CAWRLAEKLFF. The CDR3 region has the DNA TGTGCCTGGAGGTTAGCTGAAAAACTGTTTTTT.

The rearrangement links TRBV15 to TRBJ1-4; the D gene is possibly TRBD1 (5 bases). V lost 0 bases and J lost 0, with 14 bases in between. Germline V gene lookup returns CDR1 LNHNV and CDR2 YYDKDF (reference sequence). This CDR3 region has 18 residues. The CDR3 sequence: CATSRDQQGWATNEKLFF. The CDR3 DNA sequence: TGTGCCACCAGCAGAGATCAGCAGGGTTGGGCAACTAATGAAAAACTGTTTTTT.

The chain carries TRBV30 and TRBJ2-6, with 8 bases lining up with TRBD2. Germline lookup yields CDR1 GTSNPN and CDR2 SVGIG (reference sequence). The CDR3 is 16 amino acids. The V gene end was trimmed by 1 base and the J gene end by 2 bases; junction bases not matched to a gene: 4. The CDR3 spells CAWSGGRPAGANVLTF. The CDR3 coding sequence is TGTGCCTGGAGTGGCGGGAGGCCCGCTGGGGCCAACGTCCTGACTTTC.

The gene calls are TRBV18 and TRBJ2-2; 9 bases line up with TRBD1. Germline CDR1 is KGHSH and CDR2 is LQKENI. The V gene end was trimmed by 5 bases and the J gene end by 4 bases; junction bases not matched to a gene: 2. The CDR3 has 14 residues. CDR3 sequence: CASSTGQGTGELFF. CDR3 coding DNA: TGTGCCAGCTCAACGGGACAGGGCACCGGGGAGCTGTTTTTT. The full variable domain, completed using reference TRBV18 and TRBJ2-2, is NAGVMQNPRHLVRRRGQEARLRCSPMKGHSHVYWYRQLPEEGLKFMVYLQKENIIDESGMPKERFSAEFPKEGPSILRIQQVVRGDSAAYFCASSTGQGTGELFFGEGSRLTVL.

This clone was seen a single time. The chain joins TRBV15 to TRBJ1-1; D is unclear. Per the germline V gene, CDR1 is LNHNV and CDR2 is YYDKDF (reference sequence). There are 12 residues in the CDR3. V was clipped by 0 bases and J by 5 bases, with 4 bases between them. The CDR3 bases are TGTGCCACCAGCAGAGATCAAACTGAAGCTTTCTTT. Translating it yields CATSRDQTEAFF.

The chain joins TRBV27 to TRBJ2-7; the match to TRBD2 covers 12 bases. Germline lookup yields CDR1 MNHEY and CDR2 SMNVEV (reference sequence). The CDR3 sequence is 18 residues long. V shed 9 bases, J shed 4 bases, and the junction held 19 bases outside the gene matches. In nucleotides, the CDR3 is TGTGCCAGTAGAGGACAGGGGTTACGACTAGCGGGAGATTACGAGCAGTACTTC. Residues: CASRGQGLRLAGDYEQYF.

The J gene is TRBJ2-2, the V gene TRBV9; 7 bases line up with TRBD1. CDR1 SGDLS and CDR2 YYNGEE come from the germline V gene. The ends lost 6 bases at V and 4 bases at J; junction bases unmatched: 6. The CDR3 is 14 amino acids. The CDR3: CASTPPGGTGELFF. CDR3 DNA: TGTGCCAGCACCCCCCCAGGGGGCACCGGGGAGCTGTTTTTT.

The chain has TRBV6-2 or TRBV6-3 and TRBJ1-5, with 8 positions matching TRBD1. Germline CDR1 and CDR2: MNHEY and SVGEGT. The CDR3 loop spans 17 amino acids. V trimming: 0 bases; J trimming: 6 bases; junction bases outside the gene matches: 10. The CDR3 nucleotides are TGTGCCAGCAGTTACTCGCCGACAGGGGATCCCTCTCAGCCCCAGCATTTT. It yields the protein CASSYSPTGDPSQPQHF.

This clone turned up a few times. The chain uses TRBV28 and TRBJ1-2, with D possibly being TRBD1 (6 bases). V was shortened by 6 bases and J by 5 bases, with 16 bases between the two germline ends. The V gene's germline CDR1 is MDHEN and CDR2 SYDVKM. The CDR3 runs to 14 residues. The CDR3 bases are TGTGCCAGCAGCTCCCACAGGGCCCGATATGGCTACACCTTC. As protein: CASSSHRARYGYTF.

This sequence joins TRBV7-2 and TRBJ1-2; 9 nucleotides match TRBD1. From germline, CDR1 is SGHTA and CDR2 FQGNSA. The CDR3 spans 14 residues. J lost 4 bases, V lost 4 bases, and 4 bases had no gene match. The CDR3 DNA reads TGTGCCAGCAGCTCTGGGACAGGGTCCTATGGCTACACCTTC. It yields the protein CASSSGTGSYGYTF.

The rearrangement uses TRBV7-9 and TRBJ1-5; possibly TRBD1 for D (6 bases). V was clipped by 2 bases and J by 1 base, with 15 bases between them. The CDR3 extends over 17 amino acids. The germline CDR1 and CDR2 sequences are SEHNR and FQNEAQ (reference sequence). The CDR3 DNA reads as TGTGCCAGCAGCTTAAACAGGGACGGTCTGAGCAATCAGCCCCAGCATTTT. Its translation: CASSLNRDGLSNQPQHF.

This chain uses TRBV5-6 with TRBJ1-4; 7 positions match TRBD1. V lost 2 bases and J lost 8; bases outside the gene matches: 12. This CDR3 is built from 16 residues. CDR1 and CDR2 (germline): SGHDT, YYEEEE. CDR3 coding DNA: TGTGCCAGCAGCTTTGGAAGGGACAGCTTACTAGAAAAACTGTTTTTT. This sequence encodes CASSFGRDSLLEKLFF.

CDR3 sequence reads: CASSQLGGRNSPLHF. The DNA of the CDR3 is TGTGCCAGCAGCCAGTTAGGGGGTCGGAATTCACCCCTCCACTTT. The chain has TRBV3-1 (or the pseudogene TRBV3-2) and TRBJ1-6; a weak D match, TRBD1 (6 bases). The germline CDR1 and CDR2 sequences are LGHDT and YNNKEL (reference sequence). This CDR3 comprises 15 residues. V lost 3 bases and J 7 bases, leaving 13 bases between the germline ends.

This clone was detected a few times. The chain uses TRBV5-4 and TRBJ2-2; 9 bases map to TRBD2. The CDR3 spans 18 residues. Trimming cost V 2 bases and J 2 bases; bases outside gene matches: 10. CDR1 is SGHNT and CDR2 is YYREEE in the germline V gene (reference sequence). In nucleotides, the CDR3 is TGTGCCAGCAGCTTTACACCCGGGACTAGCTATAACACCGGGGAGCTGTTTTTT. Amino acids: CASSFTPGTSYNTGELFF.

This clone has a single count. CDR3 DNA: TGTGCCAGCAGTCCCCTGGCGGGGCGGGAGACCGACAATGAGCAGTTCTTC. Translating it yields CASSPLAGRETDNEQFF. The genes are TRBV27 and TRBJ2-1; 7 bases map to TRBD2. The V gene's germline CDR1 is MNHEY and CDR2 SMNVEV (reference sequence). This CDR3 contains 17 residues. With 5 bases clipped from V and 5 bases from J, the junction kept 15 bases outside the gene matches.

CDR3 in amino acids: CASSPGTGPQETQYF. CDR3 nucleotides: TGTGCCAGCAGCCCGGGGACAGGGCCTCAAGAGACCCAGTACTTC. The chain couples TRBV7-2 to TRBJ2-5; 9 bases map to TRBD1. The CDR3 length is 15 residues. J was trimmed by 2 bases and V by 5 bases; bases with no gene match: 6. Germline CDR1 SGHTA, CDR2 FQGNSA.

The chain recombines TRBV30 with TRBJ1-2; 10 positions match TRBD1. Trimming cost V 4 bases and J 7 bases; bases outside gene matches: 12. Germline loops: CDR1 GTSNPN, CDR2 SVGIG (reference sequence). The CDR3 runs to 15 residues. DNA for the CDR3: TGTGCCTGGACCCAGACAGGGGGCTTCGCAGGTGGCTACACCTTC. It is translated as CAWTQTGGFAGGYTF.